This note documents a single T cell receptor (beta chain) sequence. The antigen is undetermined. Assay: immunoSEQ multiplex PCR; the TCRdb copy retains only in-frame clones and omits some. The top ten hold over 15% of the sample, which has approximately 22,000 clones, approximately 86% seen once. The sample is drawn from a study of OX40 agonist ivuxolimab in advanced cancers. About the study: A mean age of roughly 66 years, range about 20 to 79, was recorded, and roughly 83% were male. Overall study findings and caveats: No determination was made of the antigen specificity of the expanded peripheral T cells.

The germline gives CDR1 MNHEY, CDR2 SMNVEV (reference sequence). Trimming shortened V by 6 bases and J by 2 bases, and 14 bases separated the two germline ends. This CDR3 spans 15 amino acids. This TCR came from an adult with an advanced solid tumor such as melanoma, head and neck, liver or kidney cancer. The material sequenced was CD4+ or CD8+ T cells sorted from blood, taken in a trial of the OX40 agonist ivuxolimab. The rearrangement uses TRBV27 and TRBJ2-1; the D gene is possibly TRBD2 (5 bases). CDR3 in DNA: TGTGCCAGCAGACCCCTAGCTAGCCCCTACAATGAGCAGTTCTTC. Translated: CASRPLASPYNEQFF.